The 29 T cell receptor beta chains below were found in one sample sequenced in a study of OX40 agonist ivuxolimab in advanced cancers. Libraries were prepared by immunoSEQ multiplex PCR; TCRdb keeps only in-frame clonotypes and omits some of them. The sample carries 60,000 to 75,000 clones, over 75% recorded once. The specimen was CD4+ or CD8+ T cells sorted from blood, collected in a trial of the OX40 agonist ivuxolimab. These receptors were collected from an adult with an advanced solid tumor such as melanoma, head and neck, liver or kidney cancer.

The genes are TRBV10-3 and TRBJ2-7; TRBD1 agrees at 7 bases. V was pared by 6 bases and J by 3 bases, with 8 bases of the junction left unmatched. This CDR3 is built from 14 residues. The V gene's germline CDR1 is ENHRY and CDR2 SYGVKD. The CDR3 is CAISGGDRVYEQYF. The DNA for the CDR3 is TGTGCCATCAGCGGAGGCGACAGGGTCTACGAGCAGTACTTC.

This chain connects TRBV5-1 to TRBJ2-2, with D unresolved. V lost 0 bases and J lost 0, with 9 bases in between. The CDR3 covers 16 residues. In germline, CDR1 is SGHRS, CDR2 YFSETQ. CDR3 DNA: TGCGCCAGCAGCTTGGAAAGTATTGCGAACACCGGGGAGCTGTTTTTT. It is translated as CASSLESIANTGELFF.

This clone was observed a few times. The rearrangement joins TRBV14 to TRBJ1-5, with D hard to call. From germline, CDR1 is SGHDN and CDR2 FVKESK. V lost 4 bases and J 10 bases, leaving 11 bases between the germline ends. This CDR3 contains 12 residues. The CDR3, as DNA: TGTGCCAGCAGCCTTAGCAGTGGACCCCAGCATTTT. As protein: CASSLSSGPQHF.

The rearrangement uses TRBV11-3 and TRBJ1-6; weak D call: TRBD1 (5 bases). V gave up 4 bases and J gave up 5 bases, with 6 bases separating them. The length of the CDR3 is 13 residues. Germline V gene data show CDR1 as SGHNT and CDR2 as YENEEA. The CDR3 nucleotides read TGTGCCAGCAGCTCCAGGGATAATTCACCCCTCCACTTT. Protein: CASSSRDNSPLHF. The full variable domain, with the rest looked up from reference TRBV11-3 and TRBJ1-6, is EAGVVQSPRYKIIEKKQPVAFWCNPISGHNTLYWYLQNLGQGPELLIRYENEEAVDDSQLPKDRFSAERLKGVDSTLKIQPAELGDSAVYLCASSSRDNSPLHFGNGTRLTVT.

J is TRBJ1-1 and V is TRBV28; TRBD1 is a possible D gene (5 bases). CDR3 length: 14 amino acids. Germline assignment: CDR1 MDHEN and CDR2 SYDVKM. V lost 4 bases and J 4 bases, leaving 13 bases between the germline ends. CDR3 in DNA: TGTGCCAGCAGTTCGTGGGGGAGGTCCACTGAAGCTTTCTTT. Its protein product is CASSSWGRSTEAFF.

In DNA form, the CDR3 reads TGTGCCAGCAGCTGGGGTTTGGGGGGAACTGGAAACACCATATATTTT. Translated, it gives CASSWGLGGTGNTIYF. The V and J genes are TRBV5-4 and TRBJ1-3, with D maybe TRBD1 (5 bases). CDR1 is SGHNT and CDR2 is YYREEE in the germline V gene (reference sequence). Trimming pared 3 bases from V and 2 bases from J, leaving 15 bases between. The CDR3 spans 16 residues.

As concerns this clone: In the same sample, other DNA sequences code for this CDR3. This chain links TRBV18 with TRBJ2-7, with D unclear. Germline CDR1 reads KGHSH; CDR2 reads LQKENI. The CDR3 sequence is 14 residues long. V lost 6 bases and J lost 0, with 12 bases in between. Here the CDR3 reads CASSPTQSSYEQYF. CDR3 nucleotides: TGTGCCAGCTCCCCGACCCAATCCTCCTACGAGCAGTACTTC.

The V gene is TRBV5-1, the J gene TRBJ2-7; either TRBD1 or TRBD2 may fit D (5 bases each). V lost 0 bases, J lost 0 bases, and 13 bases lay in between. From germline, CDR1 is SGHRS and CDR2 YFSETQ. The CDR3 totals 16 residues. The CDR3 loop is CASSLDAGTGSYEQYF. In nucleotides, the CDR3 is TGCGCCAGCAGCTTGGACGCCGGGACCGGCTCCTACGAGCAGTACTTC.

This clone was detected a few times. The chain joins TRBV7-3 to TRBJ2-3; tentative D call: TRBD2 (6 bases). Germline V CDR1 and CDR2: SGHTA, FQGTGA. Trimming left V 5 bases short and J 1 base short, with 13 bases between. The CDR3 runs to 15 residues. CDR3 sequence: CASSPSGLGTDTQYF. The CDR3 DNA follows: TGTGCCAGCAGCCCCTCGGGACTGGGCACAGATACGCAGTATTTT.

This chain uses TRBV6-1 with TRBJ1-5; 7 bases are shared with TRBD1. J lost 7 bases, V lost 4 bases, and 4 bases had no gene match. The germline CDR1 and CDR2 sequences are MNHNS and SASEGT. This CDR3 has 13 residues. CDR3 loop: CASSGQGVQPQHF. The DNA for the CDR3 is TGTGCCAGCAGTGGACAGGGTGTACAGCCCCAGCATTTT.

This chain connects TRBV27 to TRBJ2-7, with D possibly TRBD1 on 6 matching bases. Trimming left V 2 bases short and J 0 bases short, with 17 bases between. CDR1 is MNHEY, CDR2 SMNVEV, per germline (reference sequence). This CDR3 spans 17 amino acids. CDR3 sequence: CASSLKVGTTYSYEQYF. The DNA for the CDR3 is TGTGCCAGCAGTTTAAAGGTCGGGACAACCTACTCCTACGAGCAGTACTTC.

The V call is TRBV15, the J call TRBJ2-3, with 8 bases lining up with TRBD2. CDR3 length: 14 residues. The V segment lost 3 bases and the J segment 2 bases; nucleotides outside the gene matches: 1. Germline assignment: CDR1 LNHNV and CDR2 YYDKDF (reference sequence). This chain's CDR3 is CATSRGLVTDTQYF. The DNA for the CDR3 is TGTGCCACCAGCAGGGGACTAGTCACAGATACGCAGTATTTT.

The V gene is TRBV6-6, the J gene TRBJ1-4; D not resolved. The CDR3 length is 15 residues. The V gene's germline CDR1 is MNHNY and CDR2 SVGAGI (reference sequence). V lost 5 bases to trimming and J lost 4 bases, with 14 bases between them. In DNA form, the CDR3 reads TGTGCCAGCAGTGAGCCCAGTTTGGGTAATGAAAAACTGTTTTTT. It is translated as CASSEPSLGNEKLFF.

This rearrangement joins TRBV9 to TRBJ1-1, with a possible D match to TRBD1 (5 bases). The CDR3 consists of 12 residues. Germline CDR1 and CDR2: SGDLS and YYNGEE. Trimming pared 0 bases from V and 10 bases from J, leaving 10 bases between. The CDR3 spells CASSVGGGPAFF. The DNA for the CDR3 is TGTGCCAGCAGCGTAGGTGGGGGTCCAGCTTTCTTT.

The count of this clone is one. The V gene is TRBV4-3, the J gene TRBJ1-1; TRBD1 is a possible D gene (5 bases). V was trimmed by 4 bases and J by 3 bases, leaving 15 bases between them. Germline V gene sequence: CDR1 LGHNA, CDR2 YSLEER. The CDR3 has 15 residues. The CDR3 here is CASSLDRGPHTEAFF. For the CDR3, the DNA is TGCGCCAGCAGCCTCGATAGGGGTCCGCACACTGAAGCTTTCTTT.

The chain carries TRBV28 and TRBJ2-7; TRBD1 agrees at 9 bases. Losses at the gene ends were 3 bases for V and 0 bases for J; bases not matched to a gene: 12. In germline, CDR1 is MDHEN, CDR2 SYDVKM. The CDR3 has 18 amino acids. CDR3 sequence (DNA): TGTGCCAGCAGTTTCTGGGACAGGGCCACTTTTAGCTCCTACGAGCAGTACTTC. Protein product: CASSFWDRATFSSYEQYF.

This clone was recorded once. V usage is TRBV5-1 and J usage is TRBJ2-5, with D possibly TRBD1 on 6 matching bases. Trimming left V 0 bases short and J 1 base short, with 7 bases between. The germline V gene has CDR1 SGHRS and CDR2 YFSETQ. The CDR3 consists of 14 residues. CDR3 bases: TGCGCCAGCAGCTTGGGAGGGGGCCAAGAGACCCAGTACTTC. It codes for CASSLGGGQETQYF.

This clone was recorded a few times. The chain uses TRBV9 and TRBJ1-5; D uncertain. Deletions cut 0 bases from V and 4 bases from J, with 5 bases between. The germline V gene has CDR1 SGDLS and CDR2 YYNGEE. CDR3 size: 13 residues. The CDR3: CASSVGLNQPQHF. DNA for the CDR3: TGTGCCAGCAGCGTAGGATTGAATCAGCCCCAGCATTTT.

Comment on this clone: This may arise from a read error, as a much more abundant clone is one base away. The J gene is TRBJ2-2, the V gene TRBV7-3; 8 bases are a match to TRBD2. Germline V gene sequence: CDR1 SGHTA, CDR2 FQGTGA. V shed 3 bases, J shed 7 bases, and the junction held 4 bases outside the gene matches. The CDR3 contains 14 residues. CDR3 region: CASSFGLAGGELFF. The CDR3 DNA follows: TGTGCCAGCAGCTTTGGACTAGCTGGCGGGGAGCTGTTTTTT.

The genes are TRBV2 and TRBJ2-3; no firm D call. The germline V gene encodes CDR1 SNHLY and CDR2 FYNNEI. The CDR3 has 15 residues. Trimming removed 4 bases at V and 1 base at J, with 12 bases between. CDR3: CASSVANVGTDTQYF. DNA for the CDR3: TGTGCCAGCAGTGTGGCTAACGTGGGCACAGATACGCAGTATTTT.

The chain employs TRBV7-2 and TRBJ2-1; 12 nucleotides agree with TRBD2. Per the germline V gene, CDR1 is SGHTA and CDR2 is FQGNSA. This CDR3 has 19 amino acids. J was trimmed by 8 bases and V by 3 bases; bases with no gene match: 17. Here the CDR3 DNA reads TGTGCCAGCAGCTTTATATCCCTGACTAGCGGGGGACCACGCGATGAGCAGTTCTTC. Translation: CASSFISLTSGGPRDEQFF.

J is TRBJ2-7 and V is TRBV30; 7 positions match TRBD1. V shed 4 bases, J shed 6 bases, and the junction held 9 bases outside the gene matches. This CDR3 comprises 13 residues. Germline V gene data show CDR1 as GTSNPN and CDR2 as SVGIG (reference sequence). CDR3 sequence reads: CAWMADRVGEQYF. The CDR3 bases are TGTGCCTGGATGGCCGACAGGGTGGGCGAGCAGTACTTC.

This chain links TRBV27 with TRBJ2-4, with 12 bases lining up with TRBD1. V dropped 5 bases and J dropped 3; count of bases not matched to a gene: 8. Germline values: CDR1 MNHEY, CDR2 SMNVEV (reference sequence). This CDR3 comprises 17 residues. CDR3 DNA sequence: TGTGCCAGCAGTCCCGGGACAGGGGGCTCAGACAAAAACATTCAGTACTTC. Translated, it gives CASSPGTGGSDKNIQYF.

The DNA of the CDR3 is TGCGCCAGCAGCTCCGGACAGGGGGCGTATCAGCCCCAGCATTTT. The encoded protein is CASSSGQGAYQPQHF. The chain combines TRBV5-1 with TRBJ1-5; 11 bases match TRBD1. V trimming: 3 bases; J trimming: 5 bases; junction bases outside the gene matches: 4. The CDR3 is 15 residues long. Germline CDR1 SGHRS, CDR2 YFSETQ.

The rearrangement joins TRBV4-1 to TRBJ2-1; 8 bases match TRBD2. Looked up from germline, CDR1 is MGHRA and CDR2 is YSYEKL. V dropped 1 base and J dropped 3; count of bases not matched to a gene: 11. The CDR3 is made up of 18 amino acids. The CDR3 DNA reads TGCGCCAGCAGCCAAGGGTTGGCAGCGGGAGAACGCTACAATGAGCAGTTCTTC. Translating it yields CASSQGLAAGERYNEQFF.

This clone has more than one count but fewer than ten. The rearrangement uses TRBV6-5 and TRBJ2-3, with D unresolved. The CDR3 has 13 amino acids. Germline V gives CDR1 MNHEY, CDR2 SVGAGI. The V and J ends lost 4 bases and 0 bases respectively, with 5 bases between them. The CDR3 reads CASSLDSTDTQYF. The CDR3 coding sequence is TGTGCCAGCAGTTTGGACAGCACAGATACGCAGTATTTT.

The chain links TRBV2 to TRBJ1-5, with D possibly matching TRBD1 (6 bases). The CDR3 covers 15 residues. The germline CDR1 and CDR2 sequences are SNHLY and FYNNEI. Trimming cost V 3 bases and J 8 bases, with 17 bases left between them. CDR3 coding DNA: TGTGCCAGCAGTGAGCAGGGGCTGCTCGGGGAGCCCCAGCATTTT. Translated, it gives CASSEQGLLGEPQHF.

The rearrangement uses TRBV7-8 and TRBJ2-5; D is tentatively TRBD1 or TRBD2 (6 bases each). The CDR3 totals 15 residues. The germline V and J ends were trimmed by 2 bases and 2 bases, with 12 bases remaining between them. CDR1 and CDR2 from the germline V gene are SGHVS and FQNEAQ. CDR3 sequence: CASSLRGARQETQYF. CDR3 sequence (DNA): TGTGCCAGCAGCTTAAGGGGGGCCAGGCAAGAGACCCAGTACTTC.

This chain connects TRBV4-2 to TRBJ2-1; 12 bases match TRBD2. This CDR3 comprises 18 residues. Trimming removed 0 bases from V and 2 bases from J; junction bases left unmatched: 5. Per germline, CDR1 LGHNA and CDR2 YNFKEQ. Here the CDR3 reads CASSQDLAGGQAYNEQFF. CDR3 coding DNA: TGTGCCAGCAGCCAAGATCTAGCGGGGGGGCAAGCCTACAATGAGCAGTTCTTC.